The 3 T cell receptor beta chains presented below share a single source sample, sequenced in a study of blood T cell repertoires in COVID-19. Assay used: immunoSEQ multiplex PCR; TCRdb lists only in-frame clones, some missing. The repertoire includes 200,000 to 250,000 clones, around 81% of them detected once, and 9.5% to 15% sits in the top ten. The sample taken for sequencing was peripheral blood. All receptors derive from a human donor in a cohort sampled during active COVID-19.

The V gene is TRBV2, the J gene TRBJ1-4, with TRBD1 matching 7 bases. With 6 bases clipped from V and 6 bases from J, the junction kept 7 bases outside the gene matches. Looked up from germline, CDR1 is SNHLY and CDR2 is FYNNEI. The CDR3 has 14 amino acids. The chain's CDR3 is CASRDTGEDEKLFF. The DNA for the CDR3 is TGTGCCAGCAGAGACACAGGGGAGGATGAAAAACTGTTTTTT. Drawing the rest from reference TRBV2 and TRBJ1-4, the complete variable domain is EPEVTQTPSHQVTQMGQEVILRCVPISNHLYFYWYRQILGQKVEFLVSFYNNEISEKSEIFDDQFSVERPDGSNFTLKIRSTKLEDSAMYFCASRDTGEDEKLFFGSGTQLSVL.

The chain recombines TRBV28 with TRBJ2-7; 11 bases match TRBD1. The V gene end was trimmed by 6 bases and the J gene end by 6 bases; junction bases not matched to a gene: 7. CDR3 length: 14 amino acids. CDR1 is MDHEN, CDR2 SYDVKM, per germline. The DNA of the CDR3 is TGTGCCAGCAGCGGGACAGGGGGATTCGGCGAGCAGTACTTC. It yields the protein CASSGTGGFGEQYF.

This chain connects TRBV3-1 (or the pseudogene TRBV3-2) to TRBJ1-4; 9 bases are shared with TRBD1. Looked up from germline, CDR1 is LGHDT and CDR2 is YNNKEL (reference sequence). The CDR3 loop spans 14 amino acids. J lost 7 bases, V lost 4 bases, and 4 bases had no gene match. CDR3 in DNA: TGTGCCAGCAGCCCAGACAGGGGGAGTGAAAAACTGTTTTTT. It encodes CASSPDRGSEKLFF.